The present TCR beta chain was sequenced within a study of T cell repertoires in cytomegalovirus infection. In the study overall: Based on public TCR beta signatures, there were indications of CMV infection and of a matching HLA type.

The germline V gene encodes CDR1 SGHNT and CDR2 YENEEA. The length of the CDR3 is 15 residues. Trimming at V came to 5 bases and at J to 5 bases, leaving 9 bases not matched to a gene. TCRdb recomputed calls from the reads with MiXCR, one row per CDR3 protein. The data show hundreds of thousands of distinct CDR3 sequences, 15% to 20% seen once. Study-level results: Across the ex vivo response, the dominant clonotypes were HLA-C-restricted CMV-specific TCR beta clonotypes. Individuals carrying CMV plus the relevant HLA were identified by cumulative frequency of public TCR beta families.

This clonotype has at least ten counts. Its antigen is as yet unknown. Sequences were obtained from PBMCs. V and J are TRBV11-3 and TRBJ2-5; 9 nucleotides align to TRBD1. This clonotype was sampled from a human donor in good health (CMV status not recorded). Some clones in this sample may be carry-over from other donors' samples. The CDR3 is CASSPGTGMEETQYF. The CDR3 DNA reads TGTGCCAGCAGCCCCGGGACAGGGATGGAGGAGACCCAGTACTTC.